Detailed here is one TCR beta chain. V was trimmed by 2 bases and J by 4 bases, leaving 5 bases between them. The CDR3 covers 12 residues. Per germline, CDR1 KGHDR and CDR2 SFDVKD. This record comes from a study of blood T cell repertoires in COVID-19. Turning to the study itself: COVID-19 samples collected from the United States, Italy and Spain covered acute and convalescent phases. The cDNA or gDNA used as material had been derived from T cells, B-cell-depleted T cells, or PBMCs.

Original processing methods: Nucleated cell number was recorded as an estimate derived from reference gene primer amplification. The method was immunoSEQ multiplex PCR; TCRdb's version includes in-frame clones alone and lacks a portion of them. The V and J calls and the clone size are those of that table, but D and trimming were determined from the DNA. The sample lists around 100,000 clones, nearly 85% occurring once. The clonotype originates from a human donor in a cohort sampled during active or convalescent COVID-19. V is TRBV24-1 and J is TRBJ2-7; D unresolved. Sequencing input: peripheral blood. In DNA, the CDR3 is TGTGCCACCAGTGATTCAGAATACGAGCAGTACTTC. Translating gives CATSDSEYEQYF.